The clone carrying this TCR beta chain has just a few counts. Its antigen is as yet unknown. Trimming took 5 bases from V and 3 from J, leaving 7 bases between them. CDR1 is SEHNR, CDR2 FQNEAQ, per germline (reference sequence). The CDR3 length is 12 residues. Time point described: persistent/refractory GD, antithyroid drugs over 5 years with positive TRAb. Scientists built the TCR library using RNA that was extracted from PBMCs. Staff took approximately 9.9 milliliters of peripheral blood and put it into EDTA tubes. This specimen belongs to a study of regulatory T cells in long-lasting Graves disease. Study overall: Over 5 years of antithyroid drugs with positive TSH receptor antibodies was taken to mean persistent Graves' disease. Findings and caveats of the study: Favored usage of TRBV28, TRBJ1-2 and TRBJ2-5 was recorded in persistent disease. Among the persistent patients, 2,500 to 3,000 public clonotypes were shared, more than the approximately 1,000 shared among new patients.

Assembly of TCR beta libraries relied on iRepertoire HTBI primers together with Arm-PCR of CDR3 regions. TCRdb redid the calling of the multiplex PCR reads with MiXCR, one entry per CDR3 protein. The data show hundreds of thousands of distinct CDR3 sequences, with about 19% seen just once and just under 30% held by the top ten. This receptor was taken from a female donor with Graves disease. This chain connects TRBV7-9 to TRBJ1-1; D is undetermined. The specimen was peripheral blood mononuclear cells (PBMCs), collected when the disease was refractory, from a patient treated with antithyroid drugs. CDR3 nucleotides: TGTGCCAGCAGCAACCCGGACACTGAAGCTTTCTTT. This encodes CASSNPDTEAFF.